Described below is a single T cell receptor (beta chain) sequence and its context. The target antigen is unknown. These donors counted as nominally healthy when sampled, but unrecorded immune exposures were likely. The sample comes from a study of cytomegalovirus exposure and HLA in healthy donors. Study results and limitations: From TCR beta sequences, most subjects' HLA-A and HLA-B alleles were reportedly predicted accurately. When analyzed later, the rates of TCR association showed variation by HLA locus, with DRB1 the most and HLA-C the fewest.

Looked up from germline, CDR1 is MNHEY and CDR2 is SMNVEV (reference sequence). V dropped 5 bases and J dropped 8; count of bases not matched to a gene: 11. The CDR3 runs 15 residues. The study ran its PCR with 60 Vbeta and 13 Jbeta primers. TCRdb keeps only in-frame clones here, not all; method: immunoSEQ multiplex PCR. This sample yields 120,000 to 150,000 clones, of which around 84% are seen a single time; less than 3.5% belongs to the top ten. This chain connects TRBV27 to TRBJ1-4, with TRBD1 matching 7 bases. The specimen sequenced was PBMCs. The clonotype originates from a man aged 40-49 years in good health and CMV-seropositive. CDR3 bases: TGTGCCAGCAGTCCGAGACAGGGCGAGGGAGAAAAACTGTTTTTT. Amino acids: CASSPRQGEGEKLFF.